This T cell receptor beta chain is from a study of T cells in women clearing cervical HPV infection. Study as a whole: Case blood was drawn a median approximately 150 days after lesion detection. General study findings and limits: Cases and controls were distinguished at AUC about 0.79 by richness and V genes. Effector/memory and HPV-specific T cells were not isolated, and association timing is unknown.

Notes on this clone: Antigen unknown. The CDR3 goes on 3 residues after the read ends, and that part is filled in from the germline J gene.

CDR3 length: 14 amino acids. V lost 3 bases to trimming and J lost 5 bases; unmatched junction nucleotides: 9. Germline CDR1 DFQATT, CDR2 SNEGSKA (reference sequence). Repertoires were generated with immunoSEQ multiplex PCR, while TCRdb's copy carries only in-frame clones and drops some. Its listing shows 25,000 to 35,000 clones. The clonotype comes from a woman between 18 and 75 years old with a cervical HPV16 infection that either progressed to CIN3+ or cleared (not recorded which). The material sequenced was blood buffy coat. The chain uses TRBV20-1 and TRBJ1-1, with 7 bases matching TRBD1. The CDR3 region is CSARQGGSGTEAFF. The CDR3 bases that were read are TGCAGTGCTAGGCAGGGGGGCTCTGGGACTGAA.